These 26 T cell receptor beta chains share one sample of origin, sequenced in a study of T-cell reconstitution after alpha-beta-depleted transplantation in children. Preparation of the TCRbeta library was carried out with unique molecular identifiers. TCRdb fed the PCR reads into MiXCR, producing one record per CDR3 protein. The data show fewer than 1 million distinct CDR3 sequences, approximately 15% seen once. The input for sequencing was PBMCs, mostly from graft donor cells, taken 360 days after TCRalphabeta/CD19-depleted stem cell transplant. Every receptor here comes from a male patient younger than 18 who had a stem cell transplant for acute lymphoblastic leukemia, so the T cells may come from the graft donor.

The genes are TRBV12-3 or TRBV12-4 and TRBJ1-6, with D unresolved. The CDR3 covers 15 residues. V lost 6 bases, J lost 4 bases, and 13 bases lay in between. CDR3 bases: TGTGCCAGCAGCCTCCAAAAGGGTTATAATTCACCCCTCCACTTT. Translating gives CASSLQKGYNSPLHF.

In nucleotides, the CDR3 is TGTGCCAGCAGTTTCGAAGCCGGGTCGGGATACAATGAGCAGTTCTTC. Its translation: CASSFEAGSGYNEQFF. The V gene is TRBV27, the J gene TRBJ2-1; possible D gene TRBD2, 5 bases. Germline CDR1 and CDR2: MNHEY and SMNVEV (reference sequence). Trimming shortened V by 3 bases and J by 4 bases, and 16 bases separated the two germline ends. The CDR3 spans 16 residues.

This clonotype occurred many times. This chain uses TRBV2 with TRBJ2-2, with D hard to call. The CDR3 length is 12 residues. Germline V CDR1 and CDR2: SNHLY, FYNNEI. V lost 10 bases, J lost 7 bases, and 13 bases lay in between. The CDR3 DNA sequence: TGTGCCACCAAAGTGGGGAACGGGGAGCTGTTTTTT. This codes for CATKVGNGELFF. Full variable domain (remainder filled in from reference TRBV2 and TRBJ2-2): EPEVTQTPSHQVTQMGQEVILRCVPISNHLYFYWYRQILGQKVEFLVSFYNNEISEKSEIFDDQFSVERPDGSNFTLKIRSTKLEDSAMYFCATKVGNGELFFGEGSRLTVL.

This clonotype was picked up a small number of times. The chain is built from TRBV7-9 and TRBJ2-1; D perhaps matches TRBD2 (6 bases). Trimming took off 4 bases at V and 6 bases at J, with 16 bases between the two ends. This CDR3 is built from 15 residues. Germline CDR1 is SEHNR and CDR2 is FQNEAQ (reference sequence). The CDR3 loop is CASSSRLVWGNEQFF. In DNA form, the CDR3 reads TGTGCCAGCAGCTCCAGACTAGTATGGGGCAATGAGCAGTTCTTC. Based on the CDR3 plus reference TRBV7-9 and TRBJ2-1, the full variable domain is DTGVSQNPRHKITKRGQNVTFRCDPISEHNRLYWYRQTLGQGPEFLTYFQNEAQLEKSRLLSDRFSAERPKGSFSTLEIQRTEQGDSAMYLCASSSRLVWGNEQFFGPGTRLTVL.

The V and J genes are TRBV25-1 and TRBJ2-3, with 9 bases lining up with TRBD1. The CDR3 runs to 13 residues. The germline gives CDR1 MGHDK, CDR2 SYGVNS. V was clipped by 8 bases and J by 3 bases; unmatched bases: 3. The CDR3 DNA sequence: TGTGCCAGCGGGACAGGGAGAACAGATACGCAGTATTTT. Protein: CASGTGRTDTQYF.

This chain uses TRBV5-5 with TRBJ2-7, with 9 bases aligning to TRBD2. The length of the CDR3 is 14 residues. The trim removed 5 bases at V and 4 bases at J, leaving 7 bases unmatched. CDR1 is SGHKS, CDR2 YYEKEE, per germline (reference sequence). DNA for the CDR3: TGTGCCAGCAGTCTCGTGCGGGGGGGGTACGAGCAGTACTTC. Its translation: CASSLVRGGYEQYF.

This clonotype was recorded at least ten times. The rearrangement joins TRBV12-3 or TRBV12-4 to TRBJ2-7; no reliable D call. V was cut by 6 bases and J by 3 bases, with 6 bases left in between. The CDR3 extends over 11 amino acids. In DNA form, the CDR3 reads TGTGCCAGCAGGAGAGACTACGAGCAGTACTTC. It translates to CASRRDYEQYF.

The CDR3 sequence: CSARDRVRYEQYF. CDR3 in DNA: TGCAGTGCTAGAGACAGGGTCAGATACGAGCAGTACTTC. The rearrangement links TRBV20-1 to TRBJ2-7; TRBD1 is a possible D gene (5 bases). Trimming shortened V by 0 bases and J by 4 bases, and 10 bases separated the two germline ends. The CDR3 covers 13 residues. Germline V CDR1 and CDR2: DFQATT, SNEGSKA (reference sequence).

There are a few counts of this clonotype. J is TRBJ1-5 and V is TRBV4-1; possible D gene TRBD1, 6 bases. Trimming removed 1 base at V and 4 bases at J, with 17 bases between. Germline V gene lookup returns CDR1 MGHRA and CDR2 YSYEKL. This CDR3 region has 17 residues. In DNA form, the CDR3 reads TGCGCCAGCAGCCAAGTCCCGGCGGTTACAGGGAATCAGCCCCAGCATTTT. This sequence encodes CASSQVPAVTGNQPQHF.

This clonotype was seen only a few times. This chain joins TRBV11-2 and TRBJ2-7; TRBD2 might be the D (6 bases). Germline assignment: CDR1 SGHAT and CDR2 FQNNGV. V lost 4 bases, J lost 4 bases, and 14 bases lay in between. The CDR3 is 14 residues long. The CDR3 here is CASSSDIGSYEQYF. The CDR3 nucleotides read TGTGCCAGCAGCTCCGACATCGGGAGTTACGAGCAGTACTTC. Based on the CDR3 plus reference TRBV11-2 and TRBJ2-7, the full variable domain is EAGVAQSPRYKIIEKRQSVAFWCNPISGHATLYWYQQILGQGPKLLIQFQNNGVVDDSQLPKDRFSAERLKGVDSTLKIQPAKLEDSAVYLCASSSDIGSYEQYFGPGTRLTVT.

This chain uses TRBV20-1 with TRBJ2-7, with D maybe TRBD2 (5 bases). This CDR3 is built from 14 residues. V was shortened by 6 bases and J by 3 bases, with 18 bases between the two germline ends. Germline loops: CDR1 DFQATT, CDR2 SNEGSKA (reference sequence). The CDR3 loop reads CSAPPFREHYEQYF. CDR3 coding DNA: TGCAGTGCCCCTCCCTTCCGGGAACACTACGAGCAGTACTTC.

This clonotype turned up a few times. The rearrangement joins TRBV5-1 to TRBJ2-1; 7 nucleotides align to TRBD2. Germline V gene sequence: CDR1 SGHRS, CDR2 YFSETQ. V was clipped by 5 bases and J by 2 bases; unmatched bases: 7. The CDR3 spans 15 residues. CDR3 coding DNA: TGCGCCAGCAGTAGGGCGGGAGTCACCTACAATGAGCAGTTCTTC. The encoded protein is CASSRAGVTYNEQFF. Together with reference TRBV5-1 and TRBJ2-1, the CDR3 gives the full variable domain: KAGVTQTPRYLIKTRGQQVTLSCSPISGHRSVSWYQQTPGQGLQFLFEYFSETQRNKGNFPGRFSGRQFSNSRSEMNVSTLELGDSALYLCASSRAGVTYNEQFFGPGTRLTVL.

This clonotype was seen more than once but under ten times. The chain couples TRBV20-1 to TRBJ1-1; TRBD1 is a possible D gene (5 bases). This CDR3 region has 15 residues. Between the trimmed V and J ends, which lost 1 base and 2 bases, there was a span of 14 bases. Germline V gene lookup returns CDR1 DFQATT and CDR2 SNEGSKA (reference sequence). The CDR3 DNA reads TGCAGTGCTAGAGTCTTGGGGGGGACTAACACTGAAGCTTTCTTT. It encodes CSARVLGGTNTEAFF.

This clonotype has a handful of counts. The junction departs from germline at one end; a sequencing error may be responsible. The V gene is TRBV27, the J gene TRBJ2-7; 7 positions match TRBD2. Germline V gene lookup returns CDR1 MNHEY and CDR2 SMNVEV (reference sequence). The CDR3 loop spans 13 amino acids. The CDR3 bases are TGTGCCAGCAGTCCCCTAGGGCTAGCGGAGAGCTTTTTC. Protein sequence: CASSPLGLAESFF.

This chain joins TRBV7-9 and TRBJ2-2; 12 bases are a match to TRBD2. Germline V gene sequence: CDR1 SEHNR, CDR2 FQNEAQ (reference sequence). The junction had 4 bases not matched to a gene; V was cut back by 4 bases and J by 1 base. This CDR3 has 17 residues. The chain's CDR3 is CASSSRLAGVNTGELFF. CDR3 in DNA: TGTGCCAGCAGCTCCCGACTAGCGGGAGTGAACACCGGGGAGCTGTTTTTT.

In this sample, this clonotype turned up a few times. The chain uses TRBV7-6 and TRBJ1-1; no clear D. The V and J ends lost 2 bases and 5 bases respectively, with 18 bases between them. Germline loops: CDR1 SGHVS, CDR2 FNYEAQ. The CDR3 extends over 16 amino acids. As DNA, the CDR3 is TGTGCCAGCAGCTTAACCGCCAGTCGAGTTAGGACTGAAGCTTTCTTT. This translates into CASSLTASRVRTEAFF.

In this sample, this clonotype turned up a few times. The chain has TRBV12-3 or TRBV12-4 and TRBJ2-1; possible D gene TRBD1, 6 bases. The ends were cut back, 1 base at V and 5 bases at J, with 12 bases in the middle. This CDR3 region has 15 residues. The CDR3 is CASSLGQGRHNEQFF. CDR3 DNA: TGTGCCAGCAGTTTAGGGCAGGGGCGGCACAATGAGCAGTTCTTC.

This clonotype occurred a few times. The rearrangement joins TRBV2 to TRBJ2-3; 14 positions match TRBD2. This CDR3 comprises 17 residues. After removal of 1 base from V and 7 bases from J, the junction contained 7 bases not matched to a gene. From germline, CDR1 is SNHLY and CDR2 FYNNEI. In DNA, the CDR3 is TGTGCCAGCAGTGAAGGGGGACTAGCGGGAGCGTCCTATACGCAGTATTTT. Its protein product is CASSEGGLAGASYTQYF.

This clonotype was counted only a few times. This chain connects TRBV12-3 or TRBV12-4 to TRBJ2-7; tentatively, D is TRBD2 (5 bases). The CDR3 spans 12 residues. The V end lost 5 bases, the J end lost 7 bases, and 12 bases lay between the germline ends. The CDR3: CASSKGRGEQYF. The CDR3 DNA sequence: TGTGCCAGCAGTAAAGGCCGGGGTGAGCAGTACTTC.

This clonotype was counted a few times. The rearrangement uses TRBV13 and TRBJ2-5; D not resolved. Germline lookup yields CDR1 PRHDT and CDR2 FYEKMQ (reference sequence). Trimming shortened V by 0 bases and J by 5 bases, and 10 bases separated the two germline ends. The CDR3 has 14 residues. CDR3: CASSLGLGTETQYF. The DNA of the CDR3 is TGTGCCAGCAGCTTAGGCCTCGGAACGGAGACCCAGTACTTC.

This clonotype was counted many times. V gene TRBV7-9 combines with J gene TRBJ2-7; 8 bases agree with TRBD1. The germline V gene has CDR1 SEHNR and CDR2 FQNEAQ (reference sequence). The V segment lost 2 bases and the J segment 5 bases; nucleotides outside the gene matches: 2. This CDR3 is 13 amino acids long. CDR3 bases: TGTGCCAGCAGCTTATACAGGGGGGACGAGCAGTACTTC. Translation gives CASSLYRGDEQYF.

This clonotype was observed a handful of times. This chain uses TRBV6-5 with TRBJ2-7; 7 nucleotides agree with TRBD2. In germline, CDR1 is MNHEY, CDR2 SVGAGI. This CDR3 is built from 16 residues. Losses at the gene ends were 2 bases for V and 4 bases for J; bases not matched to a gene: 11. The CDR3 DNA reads TGTGCCAGCAGTTACGACGGGGGGTTCGGACCTTACGAGCAGTACTTC. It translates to CASSYDGGFGPYEQYF.

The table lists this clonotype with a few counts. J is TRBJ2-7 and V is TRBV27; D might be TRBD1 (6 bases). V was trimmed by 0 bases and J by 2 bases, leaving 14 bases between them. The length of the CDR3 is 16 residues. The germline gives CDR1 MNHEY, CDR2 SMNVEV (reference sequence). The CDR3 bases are TGTGCCAGCAGTTTATCGGGCTTGGACAGCACCTACGAGCAGTACTTC. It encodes CASSLSGLDSTYEQYF.

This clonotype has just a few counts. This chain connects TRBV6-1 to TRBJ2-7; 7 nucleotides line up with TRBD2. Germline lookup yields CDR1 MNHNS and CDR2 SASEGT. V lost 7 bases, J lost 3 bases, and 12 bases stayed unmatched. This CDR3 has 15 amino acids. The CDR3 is CASIADSAGSYEQYF. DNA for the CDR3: TGTGCCAGCATCGCAGACTCAGCGGGAAGCTACGAGCAGTACTTC.

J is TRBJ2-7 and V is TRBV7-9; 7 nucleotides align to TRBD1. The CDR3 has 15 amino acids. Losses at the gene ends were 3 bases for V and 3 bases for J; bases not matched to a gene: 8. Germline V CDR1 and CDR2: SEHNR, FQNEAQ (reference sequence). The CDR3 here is CASSFPPQGVYEQYF. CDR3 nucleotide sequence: TGTGCCAGCAGCTTTCCCCCCCAGGGGGTCTACGAGCAGTACTTC. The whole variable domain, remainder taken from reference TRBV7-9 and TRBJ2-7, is DTGVSQNPRHKITKRGQNVTFRCDPISEHNRLYWYRQTLGQGPEFLTYFQNEAQLEKSRLLSDRFSAERPKGSFSTLEIQRTEQGDSAMYLCASSFPPQGVYEQYFGPGTRLTVT.

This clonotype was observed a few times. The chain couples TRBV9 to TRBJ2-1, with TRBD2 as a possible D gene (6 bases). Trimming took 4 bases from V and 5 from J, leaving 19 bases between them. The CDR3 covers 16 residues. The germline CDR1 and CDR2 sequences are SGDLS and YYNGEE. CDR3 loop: CASSHLLADGNNEQFF. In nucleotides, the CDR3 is TGTGCCAGCAGCCACCTTTTAGCGGACGGCAACAATGAGCAGTTCTTC. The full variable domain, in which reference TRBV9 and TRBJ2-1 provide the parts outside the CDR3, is DSGVTQTPKHLITATGQRVTLRCSPRSGDLSVYWYQQSLDQGLQFLIQYYNGEERAKGNILERFSAQQFPDLHSELNLSSLELGDSALYFCASSHLLADGNNEQFFGPGTRLTVL.